This T cell receptor (beta chain) was retrieved from a study of cytomegalovirus exposure and HLA in healthy donors. General observations from the study: Reportedly, HLA-A and HLA-B alleles of most subjects were accurately predicted from TCR beta. In a later analysis, TCR beta V- and J-gene trimming was associated with a missense DCLRE1C variant. Later examination showed HLA-associated TCR beta chains had greater clonal expansion than equally common others.

In the case of this clone: What it binds is unknown.

The primer mix had 60 Vbeta and 13 Jbeta primers. Some clones are missing from TCRdb's copy, which holds only in-frame ones; the method was immunoSEQ multiplex PCR. This table holds 95,000 to 110,000 clones. With 1 base clipped from V and 8 bases from J, the junction kept 8 bases outside the gene matches. The germline V gene has CDR1 SGHTA and CDR2 FQGNSA. There are 15 residues in the CDR3. The rearrangement joins TRBV7-2 to TRBJ2-3; 8 bases are a match to TRBD2. The sequence derives from a man aged 35-49 years in good health and CMV-seronegative. The specimen was PBMCs. CDR3 sequence reads: CASSLDGGGPITQYF. The CDR3 DNA reads TGTGCCAGCAGCTTAGATGGCGGGGGGCCCATTACGCAGTATTTT.